This T cell receptor beta chain was captured by sequencing in a study of shared clonotypes between healthy human individuals. Study results and caveats: Represented diversity, genetic and exposure-history alike, was limited by few donors.

CDR3 length equals 15 residues. Germline CDR1 SGHVS, CDR2 FNYEAQ. With V trimmed by 5 bases and J by 4 bases, 11 bases remained unmatched. Deep level was the assay's run setting. TCRdb's copy holds only in-frame clones and misses some; the assay was immunoSEQ multiplex PCR. The sample yields more than 450,000 clones, about four fifths seen once. In the case of this clone: Its specificity is not known.

The chain has TRBV7-6 and TRBJ2-7; 7 nucleotides match TRBD1. The sample consisted of PBMCs. The receptor was derived from a woman in her forties in good health. Some clones in this sample may be carry-over from other donors' samples. CDR3 in amino acids: CASSRDRDPGYEQYF. The CDR3 region has the DNA TGTGCCAGCAGCCGCGACAGGGACCCGGGGTACGAGCAGTACTTC.